Shown below are 32 T cell receptor beta chains from a single sample sequenced in a study of response to subunit inactivated influenza vaccine. Each CDR3 protein gets one entry after TCRdb re-called the RT-PCR reads with MiXCR. The data hold hundreds of thousands of distinct CDR3 sequences, with approximately 15% observed a single time. The sequences come from PBMCs from blood, collected around 15 days before vaccination. The receptors were gathered from a man aged 50 or older who received an inactivated influenza vaccine.

This clonotype has just a few counts. The genes are TRBV6-1 and TRBJ1-4; maybe TRBD1 (5 bases). CDR1 is MNHNS, CDR2 SASEGT, per germline. The CDR3 has 15 amino acids. Trimming shortened V by 6 bases and J by 0 bases, and 11 bases separated the two germline ends. CDR3 amino acids: CASSVRQPTNEKLFF. Written as DNA, the CDR3 is TGTGCCAGCAGCGTACGACAGCCAACTAATGAAAAACTGTTTTTT.

The chain couples TRBV20-1 to TRBJ2-5; possible D gene TRBD2, 6 bases. Germline V gene sequence: CDR1 DFQATT, CDR2 SNEGSKA (reference sequence). Deletions cut 5 bases from V and 3 bases from J, with 19 bases between. The CDR3 totals 15 residues. As DNA, the CDR3 is TGCAGTGCTCCCAGACTAGTCAGTACCAAAGAGACCCAGTACTTC. Translation gives CSAPRLVSTKETQYF.

This clonotype was counted a few times. This chain joins TRBV20-1 and TRBJ2-7; D is possibly TRBD2 (6 bases). The CDR3 length is 14 residues. Per the germline V gene, CDR1 is DFQATT and CDR2 is SNEGSKA (reference sequence). Trimming took off 5 bases at V and 0 bases at J, with 14 bases between the two ends. The CDR3 loop reads CSAESGRISYEQYF. For the CDR3, the DNA is TGCAGTGCTGAGTCAGGGAGGATCTCCTACGAGCAGTACTTC.

The chain joins TRBV29-1 to TRBJ2-1, with a tentative D call TRBD2 (5 bases). The ends were cut back, 6 bases at V and 8 bases at J, with 17 bases in the middle. The CDR3 extends over 13 amino acids. Germline-derived CDR1 and CDR2 are SQVTM and ANQGSEA. The CDR3 bases are TGCAGCGTCGGAATGAGACTATCCCATGAGCAGTTCTTC. Translated: CSVGMRLSHEQFF.

This clonotype was observed a few times. V gene TRBV7-8 combines with J gene TRBJ2-1; 7 bases agree with TRBD2. With 2 bases clipped from V and 8 bases from J, the junction kept 9 bases outside the gene matches. Germline V gene data show CDR1 as SGHVS and CDR2 as FQNEAQ. This CDR3 region has 15 residues. CDR3 loop: CASSLLGGSMDEQFF. DNA for the CDR3: TGTGCCAGCAGCTTATTGGGAGGGTCGATGGATGAGCAGTTCTTC.

This clonotype has only a few counts. This chain uses TRBV10-2 with TRBJ2-1, with TRBD2 matching over 9 bases. CDR1 WSHSY and CDR2 SAAADI come from the germline V gene. The CDR3 loop spans 15 amino acids. Losses at the gene ends were 4 bases for V and 6 bases for J; bases not matched to a gene: 7. In nucleotides, the CDR3 is TGCGCCAGCAGTGTCACTAGCGGGCCCGTCAATGAGCAGTTCTTC. Translated, it gives CASSVTSGPVNEQFF.

This clonotype has a count of ten or more. The CDR3 sequence is CASRSSGSSHNEQFF. CDR3 DNA: TGTGCCAGCAGATCTAGCGGGAGTTCCCACAATGAGCAGTTCTTC. The chain recombines TRBV6-1 with TRBJ2-1, with 10 bases fitting TRBD2. CDR1 and CDR2 from the germline V gene are MNHNS and SASEGT. This CDR3 region has 15 residues. Trimming removed 6 bases from V and 5 bases from J; junction bases left unmatched: 7.

This chain connects TRBV27 to TRBJ1-6; a weak D match, TRBD1 (6 bases). Germline V gene lookup returns CDR1 MNHEY and CDR2 SMNVEV (reference sequence). The CDR3 extends over 17 amino acids. V was clipped by 3 bases and J by 6 bases, with 18 bases between them. The chain's CDR3 is CASSLRGGWRANSPLHF. CDR3 DNA: TGTGCCAGCAGTTTGAGGGGGGGATGGAGAGCTAATTCACCCCTCCACTTT.

The J gene is TRBJ2-1, the V gene TRBV28; no definite D call. Germline lookup yields CDR1 MDHEN and CDR2 SYDVKM. V was trimmed by 7 bases and J by 6 bases, leaving 10 bases between them. The CDR3 runs 12 residues. Written as DNA, the CDR3 is TGTGCCAGCACCCGTTCGCCCAATGAGCAGTTCTTC. The encoded protein is CASTRSPNEQFF.

The chain employs TRBV5-5 and TRBJ1-5, with 8 positions matching TRBD1. Germline values: CDR1 SGHKS, CDR2 YYEKEE (reference sequence). The CDR3 totals 15 residues. V trimming: 4 bases; J trimming: 7 bases; junction bases outside the gene matches: 10. The CDR3 sequence is CASSATGVTGQPQHF. CDR3 coding DNA: TGTGCCAGCAGCGCGACAGGGGTGACGGGCCAGCCCCAGCATTTT.

The chain has TRBV4-3 and TRBJ2-4, with TRBD2 matching 9 bases. Germline V lookup: CDR1 LGHNA, CDR2 YSLEER. The V segment lost 4 bases and the J segment 11 bases; nucleotides outside the gene matches: 6. The CDR3 has 13 amino acids. The CDR3 DNA reads TGCGCCAGCAGCCGGCGACTAGCGGAGGTTCAGTACTTC. This translates into CASSRRLAEVQYF.

This chain connects TRBV2 to TRBJ1-1; 7 nucleotides agree with TRBD1. Germline values: CDR1 SNHLY, CDR2 FYNNEI. The CDR3 covers 12 residues. Losses at the gene ends were 6 bases for V and 10 bases for J; bases not matched to a gene: 8. The chain's CDR3 is CASRDRAPGAFF. In DNA, the CDR3 is TGTGCCAGCAGAGACAGGGCTCCTGGAGCTTTCTTT.

This clonotype was seen more than once but under ten times. The J gene is TRBJ2-7, the V gene TRBV28, with a possible D match to TRBD1 (6 bases). The germline V and J ends were trimmed by 6 bases and 2 bases, with 14 bases remaining between them. CDR3 size: 14 residues. Germline V CDR1 and CDR2: MDHEN, SYDVKM. The CDR3 sequence: CASSDPGAPYEQYF. The CDR3, as DNA: TGTGCCAGCAGCGACCCAGGGGCCCCCTACGAGCAGTACTTC.

This clonotype was counted between two and nine times. This chain connects TRBV12-3 or TRBV12-4 to TRBJ2-5; TRBD1 is a possible D gene (6 bases). Trimming removed 2 bases at V and 2 bases at J, with 24 bases between. This CDR3 region has 19 residues. The CDR3 DNA is TGTGCCAGCAGTTTATCATGGCAGGGGTCAAGGGGCCGGCAAGAGACCCAGTACTTC. Translating it yields CASSLSWQGSRGRQETQYF.

This clonotype was detected many times. This chain uses TRBV5-1 with TRBJ2-1; D possibly uses TRBD1 or TRBD2 (5 bases each). V dropped 6 bases and J dropped 4 bases, with 14 bases sitting between them. CDR1 is SGHRS, CDR2 YFSETQ, per germline. The CDR3 runs to 14 residues. The CDR3 DNA reads TGCGCCAGCACTAAGGGACCCCCATACAATGAGCAGTTCTTC. Its protein is CASTKGPPYNEQFF.

This clonotype was recorded a few times. The genes are TRBV5-5 and TRBJ1-6; D remains ambiguous. The CDR3 extends over 13 amino acids. Germline CDR1 reads SGHKS; CDR2 reads YYEKEE (reference sequence). Trimming removed 2 bases from V and 9 bases from J, with 9 bases in between. CDR3 amino acids: CASSLGGVSPLHF. The CDR3 DNA sequence: TGTGCCAGCAGCTTAGGCGGGGTTTCACCCCTCCACTTT.

V is TRBV6-1 and J is TRBJ1-2; possibly TRBD1 for D (5 bases). V was clipped by 5 bases and J by 4 bases, with 14 bases between them. CDR3 length equals 14 residues. CDR1 MNHNS and CDR2 SASEGT come from the germline V gene. CDR3 in amino acids: CASSRGLSSYGYTF. CDR3 nucleotide sequence: TGTGCCAGCAGTCGGGGCCTCTCCAGCTATGGCTACACCTTC.

In its sample, this clonotype was seen many times. The DNA for the CDR3 is TGTGCCAGCAGTGAAAGGGCAGGACAGAATTACTATGGCTACACCTTC. As protein: CASSERAGQNYYGYTF. This sequence joins TRBV6-1 and TRBJ1-2; tentative D call: TRBD1 (6 bases). The V end lost 2 bases, the J end lost 3 bases, and 16 bases lay between the germline ends. Germline V gene data show CDR1 as MNHNS and CDR2 as SASEGT. The CDR3 is made up of 16 amino acids.

In this sample, this clonotype turned up many times. The chain recombines TRBV28 with TRBJ2-7; D gene unclear. Germline-derived CDR1 and CDR2 are MDHEN and SYDVKM. This CDR3 comprises 14 residues. Trimming shortened V by 7 bases and J by 3 bases, and 16 bases separated the two germline ends. The CDR3 loop reads CASKRWAADYEQYF. CDR3 nucleotides: TGTGCCAGCAAACGGTGGGCAGCTGACTACGAGCAGTACTTC.

The gene calls are TRBV20-1 and TRBJ2-3; no reliable D call. Looked up from germline, CDR1 is DFQATT and CDR2 is SNEGSKA (reference sequence). The V end was cut by 2 bases, the J end by 1 base, with 10 bases between. This CDR3 spans 14 amino acids. The CDR3 is CSARCEGRTDTQYF. In DNA, the CDR3 is TGCAGTGCTAGATGCGAAGGCCGCACAGATACGCAGTATTTT.

This clonotype was detected a few times. V usage is TRBV6-2 or TRBV6-3 and J usage is TRBJ2-2; D call uncertain. The length of the CDR3 is 14 residues. Looked up from germline, CDR1 is MNHEY and CDR2 is SVGEGT. V was shortened by 7 bases and J by 0 bases, with 9 bases between the two germline ends. The DNA of the CDR3 is TGTGCCAGCATACCAGACCCGAACACCGGGGAGCTGTTTTTT. It specifies CASIPDPNTGELFF.

This chain joins TRBV6-2 or TRBV6-3 and TRBJ2-7, with 8 bases that match TRBD2. Germline CDR1 MNHEY, CDR2 SVGEGT. The CDR3 totals 15 residues. V dropped 6 bases and J dropped 1; count of bases not matched to a gene: 8. CDR3 loop: CASRLRRGGSYEQYF. CDR3 DNA sequence: TGTGCCAGCAGACTGAGACGGGGGGGTTCCTACGAGCAGTACTTC.

The J gene is TRBJ2-1, the V gene TRBV12-3 or TRBV12-4, with D tentatively TRBD1 (5 bases). Trimming pared 2 bases from V and 0 bases from J, leaving 8 bases between. The CDR3 spans 15 residues. CDR3: CASSLTQGSYNEQFF. DNA for the CDR3: TGTGCCAGCAGTTTAACTCAGGGCTCCTACAATGAGCAGTTCTTC.

The J gene is TRBJ2-7, the V gene TRBV15; 9 bases agree with TRBD1. This CDR3 contains 19 residues. Germline CDR1 LNHNV, CDR2 YYDKDF (reference sequence). V gave up 5 bases and J gave up 6 bases; unmatched junction bases: 23. CDR3 nucleotides: TGTGCCACCAGCCACCAGCCGGTGTGGACAGGGGCCCTAATGGTCGAGCAGTACTTC. It codes for CATSHQPVWTGALMVEQYF.

This clonotype was counted between two and nine times. The rearrangement joins TRBV5-4 to TRBJ2-1; 9 bases align to TRBD2. CDR3 length: 24 amino acids. Trimming took 0 bases from V and 0 from J; bases not matched to a gene: 25. Germline V lookup: CDR1 SGHNT, CDR2 YYREEE (reference sequence). In DNA, the CDR3 is TGTGCCAGCAGCTTGGGTAGCGGGCTAGCGGGAAGGACCGTGGTACCGAGCTCCTACAATGAGCAGTTCTTC. Protein product: CASSLGSGLAGRTVVPSSYNEQFF.

This clonotype was seen a few times. The CDR3 here is CASSGTGTGTQPQHF. The CDR3 bases are TGTGCCAGCAGTGGGACGGGCACTGGCACTCAGCCCCAGCATTTT. The chain uses TRBV12-3 or TRBV12-4 and TRBJ1-5; perhaps TRBD1 as D (5 bases). The CDR3 contains 15 residues. The V and J ends lost 5 bases and 6 bases respectively, with 17 bases between them.

This clonotype has a count of ten or more. The V and J genes are TRBV6-2 or TRBV6-3 and TRBJ2-6; 8 bases map to TRBD1. The CDR3 runs to 17 residues. J gave up 2 bases and V 5 bases, and 8 bases lay outside the gene matches. In germline, CDR1 is MNHEY, CDR2 SVGEGT. Here the CDR3 DNA reads TGTGCCAGCAGTAGGGTCCAGGGGGCCACTGGGGCCAACGTCCTGACTTTC. Translating gives CASSRVQGATGANVLTF.

A few counts support this clonotype. The chain carries TRBV27 and TRBJ2-7; D not resolved. Trimming removed 3 bases at V and 6 bases at J, with 12 bases between. The CDR3 has 13 residues. Germline V gives CDR1 MNHEY, CDR2 SMNVEV (reference sequence). The CDR3: CASSLVPVSEQYF. In nucleotides, the CDR3 is TGTGCCAGCAGTTTGGTGCCTGTATCCGAGCAGTACTTC.

The chain couples TRBV29-1 to TRBJ2-7; D might be TRBD1 or TRBD2, each matching 5 bases. CDR3 length: 12 amino acids. V dropped 5 bases and J dropped 5 bases, with 13 bases sitting between them. Germline CDR1 is SQVTM and CDR2 is ANQGSEA. The CDR3 nucleotides read TGCAGCGTTCCTAGAGGGGTAGACGAGCAGTACTTC. Encoded protein: CSVPRGVDEQYF.

This clonotype was detected a few times. The genes are TRBV28 and TRBJ2-7; TRBD1 aligns across 8 bases. With V trimmed by 2 bases and J by 8 bases, 11 bases remained unmatched. Germline-derived CDR1 and CDR2 are MDHEN and SYDVKM. The CDR3 is 15 residues long. The CDR3 DNA follows: TGTGCCAGCAGTTTACCCCGGACAGGGAGTCTAAAGCAGTACTTC. Translated: CASSLPRTGSLKQYF. The full variable domain, its missing parts supplied by reference TRBV28 and TRBJ2-7, is DVKVTQSSRYLVKRTGEKVFLECVQDMDHENMFWYRQDPGLGLRLIYFSYDVKMKEKGDIPEGYSVSREKKERFSLILESASTNQTSMYLCASSLPRTGSLKQYFGPGTRLTVT.

This clonotype was seen repeatedly, ten times or more. CDR3 DNA: TGCAGTGCTAGACCTACCAATCAGCCCCAGCATTTT. Its protein is CSARPTNQPQHF. V and J are TRBV20-1 and TRBJ1-5, with D hard to call. V was trimmed by 2 bases and J by 3 bases, leaving 5 bases between them. Germline V CDR1 and CDR2: DFQATT, SNEGSKA (reference sequence). The length of the CDR3 is 12 residues.

As for this clonotype: Sequence at one end of the junction differs from germline and may be a read error. This sequence joins TRBV11-2 and TRBJ2-1; 7 nucleotides agree with TRBD1. CDR3 length: 16 residues. Looked up from germline, CDR1 is SGHAT and CDR2 is FQNNGV. The CDR3 DNA reads TGTGCCAGCAGCATCTACAGGGGAACCTCCTACAATGAGCAGATCTTC. It translates to CASSIYRGTSYNEQIF.